A selection of T cell receptor beta chains follows, all from one sample in a study of cytomegalovirus exposure and HLA in healthy donors. Sequencing used immunoSEQ multiplex PCR; TCRdb keeps in-frame clones, though not all of them. The table includes around 170,000 clones, around 78% detected once. The sample comprised PBMCs. These receptor sequences come from a woman aged 50 to 60 in good health and CMV-seropositive. Both conserved end residues are part of each CDR3. The D gene is left open where the match is weak. Only some rows state a clone size, as once, few, many or a class for expanded clones.

>TRBJ2-3|.|TRBV5-1|14|.
TGCGCCAGCAGCTTGCAGGGAAGGACAGATACGCAGTATTTT
CASSLQGRTDTQYF
>TRBJ1-2|few|TRBV7-9|14|TRBD1
TGTGCCAGCAGCCCCCCCTTGGAGGACAGGGGATACACCTTC
CASSPPLEDRGYTF
>TRBJ2-7|once|TRBV4-3|14|TRBD2
TGCGCCAGCAGCCAACAAGCGGGAGCCTACGAGCAGTACTTC
CASSQQAGAYEQYF
>TRBJ2-3|.|TRBV19|15|TRBD1
TGTGCCAGTAGTAAGGGGACAGGGGGCACAGATACGCAGTATTTT
CASSKGTGGTDTQYF
>TRBJ2-7|.|TRBV4-3|13|TRBD2
TGCGCCAGCAGCCAAGAGGGGCGGGGGGAGCAGTACTTC
CASSQEGRGEQYF
>TRBJ2-2|few|TRBV19|18|.
TGTGCCAGTAGTATAGATAAAAGGGAGCCAGGAGGCACCGGGGAGCTGTTTTTT
CASSIDKREPGGTGELFF
>TRBJ2-3|.|TRBV30|14|.
TGTGCCTCGACACTTGGATTGTCGATCGATACGCAGTATTTT
CASTLGLSIDTQYF
>TRBJ1-5|.|TRBV19|15|.
TGTGCCAGTAGTCCTGGGCAGGTTAGCAATCAGCCCCAGCATTTT
CASSPGQVSNQPQHF
>TRBJ2-3|.|TRBV29-1|14|TRBD2
TGCAGCACGGCCACTAGCGGGGGCACAGATACGCAGTATTTT
CSTATSGGTDTQYF
>TRBJ2-7|.|TRBV12-5|13|.
TGTGCTAGTGGTTTGGCGGTAGGGGACGAGCAGTACTTC
CASGLAVGDEQYF
>TRBJ1-2|.|TRBV7-9|15|.
TGTGCCAGCAGCACCCCCTGGGGGGGCGGTCAAAGAGGAACCTTC
CASSTPWGGGQRGTF
>TRBJ1-1|.|TRBV9|13|.
TGTGCCAGCAGCGGTGGAAGGGGGACTGAAGCTTTCTTT
CASSGGRGTEAFF
>TRBJ1-5|.|TRBV11-2|16|.
TGTGCCAGCAGCTTAGATCTGGGTAGGGGCGATCAGCCCCAGCATTTT
CASSLDLGRGDQPQHF
>TRBJ1-6|.|TRBV9|15|.
TGTGCCAGCAGCGTATCTCCACGGTTGAATTCACCCCTCCACTTT
CASSVSPRLNSPLHF
>TRBJ1-5|.|TRBV12-5|14|.
TGTGCTAGTGGTCCCGGGACTTCCAAACAGCCCCAGCATTTT
CASGPGTSKQPQHF
>TRBJ1-2|.|TRBV6-5|15|.
TGTGCCACCACTAATGGGGCAGAGTGGAACTATGGCTACACCTTC
CATTNGAEWNYGYTF
>TRBJ2-1|.|TRBV29-1|15|TRBD2
TGCAGCGTTGAAGAAGGCCAACGGGGGGACAATGAGCAGTTCTTC
CSVEEGQRGDNEQFF
>TRBJ1-5|.|TRBV30|16|TRBD1
TGTGCCTGGAGTGGACGCGGCGGGACAGGGGCTCAGCCCCAGCATTTT
CAWSGRGGTGAQPQHF
>TRBJ2-5|.|TRBV29-1|13|TRBD2
TGCAGCGCCGTCACGGGGGGGCAGGAGACCCAGTACTTC
CSAVTGGQETQYF
>TRBJ2-6|once|TRBV12-5|14|.
TGTGCTAGTGCTCTGAGTCTGGGGGCCAACGGCCTGACTTTC
CASALSLGANGLTF
>TRBJ2-1|.|TRBV5-1|18|TRBD2
TGCGCCAGCAGCCCCCCGGGACTAGCGGGAGAGGTCGGGAATGAGCAGTTCTTC
CASSPPGLAGEVGNEQFF
>TRBJ1-1|few|TRBV6-5|13|TRBD1
TGTGCCAGCAGTGTACAGGGGGCCACTGAAGCTTTCTTT
CASSVQGATEAFF
>TRBJ2-7|once|TRBV5-1|13|.
TGCGCCAGCAGCTTGGCCGATACACGCGAGCAGTACTTC
CASSLADTREQYF
>TRBJ2-6|.|TRBV11-2|14|TRBD1
TGTGCCAGCAGCTTAGGGACAGGAGAAGACGGCCTGACTTTC
CASSLGTGEDGLTF
>TRBJ1-5|.|TRBV7-2|15|.
TGTGCCAGCAGCCTCGCCAGGGCTAGCAATCAGCCCCAGCATTTT
CASSLARASNQPQHF
>TRBJ2-3|.|TRBV2|15|TRBD2
TGTGCCAGCAGTCGCCTAGGGACTAGGTCAGATACGCAGTATTTT
CASSRLGTRSDTQYF
>TRBJ2-7|.|TRBV28|15|.
TGTGCCAGCAGTTTTGCGTCAGGGGTTTCCTACGAGCAGTACTTC
CASSFASGVSYEQYF
>TRBJ2-1|.|TRBV2|16|TRBD2
TGTGCCAGCAGCTCCACAGCGGGGGGAACCTACAATGAGCAGTTCTTC
CASSSTAGGTYNEQFF
>TRBJ2-3|.|TRBV16|14|.
TGTGCCAGCAGCCAGGGCAGAGACACAGATACGCAGTATTTT
CASSQGRDTDTQYF
>TRBJ2-6|.|TRBV7-9|17|.
TGTGCCAGCAGACCTCCCTACAGGGCCCCTGGGGCCAACGGCCTGACTTTC
CASRPPYRAPGANGLTF
>TRBJ2-3|.|TRBV10-2|13|.
TGCGCCAGCAGTGAGCCGCCAGGGGATACGCAGTATTTT
CASSEPPGDTQYF
>TRBJ1-5|.|TRBV7-2|14|.
TGTGCCAGCAGCCCCTCCCCCCTCTATCAGCCCCAGCATTTT
CASSPSPLYQPQHF
>TRBJ2-5|.|TRBV5-1|15|TRBD1
TGCGCCAGCAGCTTCGGGACAGGGGGCGAAAAGACCCAGTACTTC
CASSFGTGGEKTQYF
>TRBJ2-1|.|TRBV11-3|17|TRBD2
TGTGCCAGCAGGTTGTACCGGGGGGGCCGGGCGGTGGATGAGCAGTTCTTC
CASRLYRGGRAVDEQFF
>TRBJ2-7|.|TRBV28|11|TRBD1
TGTGCCAGCCAGGGGGTTCGCGAGCAGTACTTC
CASQGVREQYF
>TRBJ1-5|.|TRBV7-2|15|.
TGTGCCAGCAGCTTACTGGGGGCAGATAATCAGCCCCAGCATTTT
CASSLLGADNQPQHF
>TRBJ2-4|few|TRBV6-5|15|.
TGTGCCAGCAGGCCGACACCCTTAGCCAAAAACATTCAGTACTTC
CASRPTPLAKNIQYF
>TRBJ2-5|.|TRBV5-1|15|.
TGCGCCAGCAGCTTGCAGGGGGGATTTCAAGAGACCCAGTACTTC
CASSLQGGFQETQYF
>TRBJ2-1|few|TRBV27|16|.
TGTGCCAGCAGTCGCCTTAACAGGGCCCCCTACAATGAGCAGTTCTTC
CASSRLNRAPYNEQFF
>TRBJ1-2|.|TRBV11-1|15|.
TGTGCCAGCAGCTTAGTCTCAGGGGCTAACTATGGCTACACCTTC
CASSLVSGANYGYTF
>TRBJ1-6|.|TRBV11-3|14|TRBD1
TGTGCCAGCAGCCTTACAGGGGGATATTCACCCCTCCACTTT
CASSLTGGYSPLHF
>TRBJ2-5|.|TRBV2|14|TRBD2
TGTGCCAGCAGTACTAACGGGGGGAGAGAGACCCAGTACTTC
CASSTNGGRETQYF
>TRBJ1-4|.|TRBV5-1|14|.
TGCGCCAGCAGCTTTTGGGCGACGCCTGAAAAACTGTTTTTT
CASSFWATPEKLFF
>TRBJ1-1|.|TRBV6-6|11|TRBD1
TGTGCCAGCAGGCCACAGGGGGAAGCTTTCTTT
CASRPQGEAFF
>TRBJ2-7|.|TRBV6-6|14|TRBD1
TGTGCCAGCACCTTAGGGGGCCCGTCCTACGAGCAGTACTTC
CASTLGGPSYEQYF
>TRBJ1-2|.|TRBV5-1|13|.
TGCGCCAGCAGCTTGGGACAGGCAATGGGCTACACCTTC
CASSLGQAMGYTF
>TRBJ2-3|.|TRBV29-1|13|TRBD2
TGCAGCGTTGGGCTAGCGGGGTTAGATACGCAGTATTTT
CSVGLAGLDTQYF
>TRBJ1-2|.|TRBV6-6|16|TRBD1
TGTGCCAGCAGTTACCTCGGACAGGGCGGGGACTATGGCTACACCTTC
CASSYLGQGGDYGYTF
>TRBJ2-1|.|TRBV5-1|13|.
TGCGCCAGCAGCGGGCCTTCCTACAATGAGCAGTTCTTC
CASSGPSYNEQFF